A selection of T cell receptor beta chains follows, all from one sample in a study of shared clonotypes between healthy human individuals. Produced via immunoSEQ multiplex PCR; TCRdb's table is partial and in-frame only. In the table there are some 2.1 million clones, 93% of which are singletons. Input material: naive CD8+ T cells from PBMCs. The receptor set was obtained from a man aged 18 to 30 in good health. Some clones in this sample may be carry-over from other donors' samples. Both conserved end residues are part of each CDR3. A D gene is named only where the DNA matches it firmly. Where a row states a size, it is once, few, many or the class of an expanded clone; other rows omit it.

CDR3nt | CDR3aa | v_gene | abundance | d_gene | j_gene
TGTGCCAGCAGTTTCCCGGACAATGAGCAGTTCTTC | CASSFPDNEQFF | TRBV7-9 | NA | NA | TRBJ2-1
TGTGCCAGCAGCCCCATCAGACAGGGGAGGTACTTC | CASSPIRQGRYF | TRBV11-2 | few | TRBD1 | TRBJ2-7
TGTGCCAGCAGCCAAGATCTAGACGGGGACGAGACCCAGTACTTC | CASSQDLDGDETQYF | TRBV4-2 | NA | NA | TRBJ2-5
TGCGCCAGCAGCCAAGAGGTTCGCGGGATAGGCTCCTACGAGCAGTACTTC | CASSQEVRGIGSYEQYF | TRBV4-3 | NA | NA | TRBJ2-7
TGCGCCAGCAGCTTGATGGTCCCCGGCACAGATACGCAGTATTTT | CASSLMVPGTDTQYF | TRBV5-1 | NA | NA | TRBJ2-3
TGTGCCAGCAGCTTGGGACAGGGAGCCACCGGGGAGCTGTTTTTT | CASSLGQGATGELFF | TRBV11-3 | NA | TRBD1 | TRBJ2-2
TGTGCCAGCAGTGACTCGCGGGAGTCCCTCAATGAGCAGTTCTTC | CASSDSRESLNEQFF | TRBV6-4 | NA | TRBD2 | TRBJ2-1
TGTGCCAGCAGCTTAGACAGAACGGGCGGCTACACCTTC | CASSLDRTGGYTF | TRBV7-6 | once | NA | TRBJ1-2
TGTGCCAGCAACCCCCGGGGGAGTAGAGACAATGAGCAGTTCTTC | CASNPRGSRDNEQFF | TRBV27 | NA | NA | TRBJ2-1
TGTGCCAGCAGCCCATCGACGGAAACCTACGAGCAGTACTTC | CASSPSTETYEQYF | TRBV9 | NA | NA | TRBJ2-7
TGTGCCAGCAGCTTAGTACCTAGCGGGAGGGCCCATGAGCAGTTCTTC | CASSLVPSGRAHEQFF | TRBV7-9 | NA | TRBD2 | TRBJ2-1
TGTGCCAGCAGTATAGGAATTACCACTTACAATGAGCAGTTCTTC | CASSIGITTYNEQFF | TRBV28 | NA | NA | TRBJ2-1
TGTGCCACCAGCGGTCGAGAGGGGGCCTACAATGAGCAGTTCTTC | CATSGREGAYNEQFF | TRBV15 | NA | NA | TRBJ2-1
TGTGCCAGCAGCTTAAGAGTTGTGGATCAAGAGACCCAGTACTTC | CASSLRVVDQETQYF | TRBV7-9 | NA | NA | TRBJ2-5
TGCGCCAGCAGTGAGTCGGCCAGGGGAGATGAGCAGTTCTTC | CASSESARGDEQFF | TRBV10-2 | NA | NA | TRBJ2-1